Listed below are T cell receptor beta chains from one sample, sequenced in a study of technical replicates of blood from a handful of donors. Profiling relied on immunoSEQ multiplex PCR, and the TCRdb table lists in-frame clones only, not all of them. The table lists 80,000 to 95,000 clones, approximately 95% of them singletons, with around 0.25% in the top ten. The sequenced material came from T cells isolated from PBMCs. These receptors were collected from a human donor in good health. Each CDR3 is given with its conserved first and last residue. D genes are given only for firm matches. Size tells how often a clone was seen (once, few, many) or the class of an expanded clone, and some rows leave it out.

clone_size	j_call	v_call	d_call	cdr3_nt	cdr3_aa
-	TRBJ2-5	TRBV2	-	TGTGCCAGCGGGAGACCTGGCCAAGAGACCCAGTACTTC	CASGRPGQETQYF
-	TRBJ2-7	TRBV7-9	TRBD2	TGTGCCAGCAGATCTAGCGGGGGACTAACCTACGAGCAGTACTTC	CASRSSGGLTYEQYF
-	TRBJ2-1	TRBV30	TRBD1	TGTGCCTTTAAGGCGGGACAGGGGGAGCATGAGCAGTTCTTC	CAFKAGQGEHEQFF
-	TRBJ1-2	TRBV6-1	-	TGTGCCAGCAGTGGACAAGGGGGGGTCTATGGCTACACCTTC	CASSGQGGVYGYTF
-	TRBJ2-1	TRBV27	TRBD2	TGTGCCAGCCGTCCTCCAAGCGGGGGCCCCTACAATGAGCAGTTCTTC	CASRPPSGGPYNEQFF
-	TRBJ2-1	TRBV27	-	TGTGCCAGCAGACCCTCGCTAGCGGAGCAGTTCTTC	CASRPSLAEQFF
-	TRBJ2-7	TRBV6-5	TRBD2	TGTGCCAGCAGCAGACTAGCGGGAGTCCACGAGCAGTACTTC	CASSRLAGVHEQYF
-	TRBJ1-5	TRBV7-8	TRBD1	TGTGCCAGCAGCTTAGGGGTCCCAGGGGGAAGTCAGCCCCAGCATTTT	CASSLGVPGGSQPQHF
-	TRBJ2-7	TRBV7-9	TRBD2	TGTGCCAGCAGCCCGGGACTAGCGGGAGCCGAGCAGTACTTC	CASSPGLAGAEQYF
-	TRBJ2-1	TRBV2	TRBD2	TGTGCCAGCAGTGTGGTAGCGGGAGGATCCAGGGAGCAGTTCTTC	CASSVVAGGSREQFF
-	TRBJ2-1	TRBV28	TRBD2	TGTGCCAGCAGTGTTACTAGCGGGAGGGTGAATGAGCAGTTCTTC	CASSVTSGRVNEQFF
once	TRBJ1-3	TRBV29-1	-	TGCAGCGTTGAAGAGGCCAGCTCTGGAAACACCATATATTTT	CSVEEASSGNTIYF
-	TRBJ1-2	TRBV28	-	TGTGCCAGCAGTCCACCCACTGCAGTCGGGTCCGTCACCGGCTACACCTTC	CASSPPTAVGSVTGYTF
-	TRBJ1-1	TRBV27	TRBD1	TGTGCCAGCACCACTTGGTTCAGGGGGTACACTGAAGCTTTCTTT	CASTTWFRGYTEAFF
-	TRBJ1-2	TRBV29-1	-	TGCAGCGTTGATCGGACTTATGGCTACACCTTC	CSVDRTYGYTF
-	TRBJ2-7	TRBV18	TRBD2	TGTGCCAGCTCGCGGGACAGGGTCGGGACTAGCGGCCACTACGAGCAGTACTTC	CASSRDRVGTSGHYEQYF
-	TRBJ1-5	TRBV12-5	-	TGTGCTAGTGGTTTGGGAGAGCCCAACCAGCCCCAGCATTTT	CASGLGEPNQPQHF
-	TRBJ1-2	TRBV5-1	-	TGCGCCAGCAGCTTAACCAGGGATGGCTACACCTTC	CASSLTRDGYTF
-	TRBJ1-5	TRBV30	-	TGTGCCTGGAGTCAGGGGTCCAATCAGCCCCAGCATTTT	CAWSQGSNQPQHF
-	TRBJ2-7	TRBV9	TRBD2	TGTGCCAGCAGCGTAGGGCCTAGCGGGGCTTTCTACGAGCAGTACTTC	CASSVGPSGAFYEQYF
-	TRBJ2-1	TRBV28	TRBD2	TGTGCCAGCAGTTCACAAGCGGGAGAGTTTCCAAATGAGCAGTTCTTC	CASSSQAGEFPNEQFF
few	TRBJ1-1	TRBV6-4	TRBD1	TGTGCCAGCAGCCGGGACAGGGACACTGAAGCTTTCTTT	CASSRDRDTEAFF
once	TRBJ2-3	TRBV7-3	TRBD1	TGTGCCAGCAGCTTAACCGGACAGGGTGGGGGGGATACGCAGTATTTT	CASSLTGQGGGDTQYF
-	TRBJ2-1	TRBV5-1	TRBD1	TGCGCCAGCAGCCTCCGATCGACAGGGGACAATGAGCAGTTCTTC	CASSLRSTGDNEQFF
-	TRBJ2-7	TRBV29-1	-	TGCAGCGGAGTTGAGGCCAGCTCCTACGAGCAGTACTTC	CSGVEASSYEQYF
-	TRBJ2-7	TRBV19	TRBD2	TGTGCCAGTAGTCCGTGGGAGGGTCATTACGAGCAGTACTTC	CASSPWEGHYEQYF
-	TRBJ2-7	TRBV30	-	TGTGCCTGGAGTGGAGGGGGCTCCTACGAGCAGTACTTC	CAWSGGGSYEQYF
-	TRBJ1-6	TRBV19	-	TGTGCCAGTAGTATTGCGGGCATGGATAATTCACCCCTCCACTTT	CASSIAGMDNSPLHF
-	TRBJ2-3	TRBV15	-	TGTGCCACCAGCAGAGATGTTCTAGCCTCGGATACGCAGTATTTT	CATSRDVLASDTQYF
-	TRBJ1-1	TRBV7-9	-	TGTGCCAGCAGCTTAGCCTCCGGGAGCCTTTTTGAAGCTTTCTTT	CASSLASGSLFEAFF
-	TRBJ2-5	TRBV14	-	TGTGCCAGCAGCCAAGTGAAGGGGACACTTCAAGAGACCCAGTACTTC	CASSQVKGTLQETQYF
once	TRBJ2-2	TRBV2	-	TGTGCCAGCAGTGAATGGACAGACACCGGGGAGCTGTTTTTT	CASSEWTDTGELFF
-	TRBJ1-1	TRBV5-6	-	TGTGCCAGCAGCTTCTCGGGGCGGGGCACTGAAGCTTTCTTT	CASSFSGRGTEAFF
-	TRBJ2-7	TRBV25-1	-	TGTGCCAGCAGTTCTAACGGGCAGTACTTC	CASSSNGQYF
-	TRBJ2-5	TRBV9	-	TGTGCCAGCAGCGTAGGAGGGCCGGAGACCCAGTACTTC	CASSVGGPETQYF
-	TRBJ2-7	TRBV30	-	TGTGCCGGGGCGGAGAACCCCTACGAGCAGTACTTC	CAGAENPYEQYF
-	TRBJ1-2	TRBV18	-	TGTGCCAGCTCACCAGGAGAAAACTATGGCTACACCTTC	CASSPGENYGYTF
-	TRBJ2-3	TRBV6-6	TRBD2	TGTGCCAGCAGTTTGACCCAGCGGGGGGGCCCAGATACGCAGTATTTT	CASSLTQRGGPDTQYF
-	TRBJ2-5	TRBV29-1	-	TGCAGCGTTGAAGATCTCGGGAGAGGTGGGGAGACCCAGTACTTC	CSVEDLGRGGETQYF
-	TRBJ2-1	TRBV30	TRBD2	TGTGCCTGGAGGGGGACTAGCGGGGGGAGCTCCTACAATGAGCAGTTCTTC	CAWRGTSGGSSYNEQFF
-	TRBJ1-6	TRBV7-8	-	TGTGCCAGCAAGTTAGGGGGGGGGACCTATAATTCACCCCTCCACTTT	CASKLGGGTYNSPLHF
-	TRBJ2-7	TRBV13	-	TGTGCCAGCAGCTCGGCGGACAGTTACTCCTTCTACGAGCAGTACTTC	CASSSADSYSFYEQYF
-	TRBJ2-1	TRBV7-5	-	TGTGTCAGAAGCTTCGACAGAGGGGGGGAGGGCCTTCGTGAGCAGTTCTTC	CVRSFDRGGEGLREQFF
once	TRBJ2-3	TRBV28	-	TGTGCCAGCAGTTTCAGGGATACGCAGTATTTT	CASSFRDTQYF
-	TRBJ2-1	TRBV28	TRBD2	TGTGCCAGCAGCCCTCCTGGACTAGCGGGAGATGAGCAGTTCTTC	CASSPPGLAGDEQFF
-	TRBJ2-7	TRBV4-1	TRBD2	TGCGCCAGCAGCCACCCGGGACTATTTAAGGGACCCTACGAGCAGTACTTC	CASSHPGLFKGPYEQYF